This T cell receptor (beta chain) is drawn from a study of T cells in Graves' hyperthyroidism and ophthalmopathy. V gave up 1 base and J gave up 5 bases, with 17 bases separating them. This CDR3 is 16 amino acids long. CDR1 and CDR2 (germline): LGHNA, YNFKEQ. RNA transcripts yielded amplified TCR beta CDR3 regions. First-round RT-PCR with HTBI primers amplified the TCR CDR3 region. TCRdb re-derived calls from the multiplex PCR reads in MiXCR, one entry per CDR3 protein. The sample records about 560,000 distinct CDR3 sequences, around 14% being singletons. The TCR sequence derives from a woman between 25 and 40 years old with Graves' hyperthyroidism. Input material: blood. The chain couples TRBV4-2 to TRBJ1-1; D gene uncertain. The CDR3 DNA follows: TGTGCCAGCAGCCAAGTAGAGCAACCGGTCGCAACTGAAGCTTTCTTT. It codes for CASSQVEQPVATEAFF.